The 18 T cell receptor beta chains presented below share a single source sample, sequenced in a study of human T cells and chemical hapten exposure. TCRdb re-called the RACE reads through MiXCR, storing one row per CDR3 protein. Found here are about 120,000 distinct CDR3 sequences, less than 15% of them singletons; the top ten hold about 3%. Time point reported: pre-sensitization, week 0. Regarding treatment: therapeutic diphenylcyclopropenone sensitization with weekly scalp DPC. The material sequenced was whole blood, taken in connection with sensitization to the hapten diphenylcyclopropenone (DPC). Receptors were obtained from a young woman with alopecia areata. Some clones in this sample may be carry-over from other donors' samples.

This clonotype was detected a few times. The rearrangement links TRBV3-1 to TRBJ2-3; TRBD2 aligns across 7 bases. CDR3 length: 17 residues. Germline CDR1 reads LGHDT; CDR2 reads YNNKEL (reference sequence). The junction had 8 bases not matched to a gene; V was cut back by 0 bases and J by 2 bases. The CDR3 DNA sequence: TGTGCCAGCAGCCAAGATCCGGCGGGGGAAACCACAGATACGCAGTATTTT. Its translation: CASSQDPAGETTDTQYF.

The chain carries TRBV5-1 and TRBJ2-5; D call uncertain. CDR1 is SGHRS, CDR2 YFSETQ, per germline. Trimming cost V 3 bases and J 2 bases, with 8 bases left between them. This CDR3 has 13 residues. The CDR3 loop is CASSSGPQETQYF. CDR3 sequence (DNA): TGCGCCAGCAGCTCCGGGCCTCAAGAGACCCAGTACTTC.

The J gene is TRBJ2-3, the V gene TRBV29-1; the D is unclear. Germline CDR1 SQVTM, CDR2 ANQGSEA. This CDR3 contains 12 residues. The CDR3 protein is CGAGMDTDTQYF. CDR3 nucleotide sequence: TGCGGCGCTGGGATGGACACAGATACGCAGTATTTT.

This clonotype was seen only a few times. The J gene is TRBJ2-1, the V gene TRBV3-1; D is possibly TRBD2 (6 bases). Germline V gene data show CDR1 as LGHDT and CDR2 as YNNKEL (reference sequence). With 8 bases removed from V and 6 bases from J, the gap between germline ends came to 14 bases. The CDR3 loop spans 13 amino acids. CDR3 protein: CASGASDSNEQFF. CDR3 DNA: TGTGCCAGCGGGGCTAGCGACAGCAATGAGCAGTTCTTC.

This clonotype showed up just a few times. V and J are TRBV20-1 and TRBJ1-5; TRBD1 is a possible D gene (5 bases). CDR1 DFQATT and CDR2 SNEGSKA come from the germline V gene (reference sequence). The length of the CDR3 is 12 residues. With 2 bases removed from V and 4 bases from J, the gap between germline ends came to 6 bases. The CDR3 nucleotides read TGCAGTGCTAGATGGGGGAATCAGCCCCAGCATTTT. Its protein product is CSARWGNQPQHF.

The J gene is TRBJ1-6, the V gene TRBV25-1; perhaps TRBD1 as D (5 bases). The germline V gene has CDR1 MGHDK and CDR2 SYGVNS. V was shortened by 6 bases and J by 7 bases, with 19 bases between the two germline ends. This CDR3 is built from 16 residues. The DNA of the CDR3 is TGTGCCAGCAGGCCACAGTCCCCCGGGGGAAATTCACCCCTCCACTTT. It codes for CASRPQSPGGNSPLHF.

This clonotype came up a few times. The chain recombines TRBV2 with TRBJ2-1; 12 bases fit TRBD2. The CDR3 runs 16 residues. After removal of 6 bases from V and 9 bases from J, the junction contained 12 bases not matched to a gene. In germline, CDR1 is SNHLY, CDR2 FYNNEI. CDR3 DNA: TGTGCCAGCAGCACACTTCCTAGCGGGGGGGCAGGTGAGCAGTTCTTC. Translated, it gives CASSTLPSGGAGEQFF.

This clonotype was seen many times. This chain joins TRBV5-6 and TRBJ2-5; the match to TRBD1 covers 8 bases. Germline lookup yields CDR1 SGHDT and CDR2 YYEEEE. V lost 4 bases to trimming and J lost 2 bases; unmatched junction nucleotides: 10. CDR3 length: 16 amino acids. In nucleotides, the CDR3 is TGTGCCAGCAGCCAGACAGGGGTTATCTTACAAGAGACCCAGTACTTC. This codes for CASSQTGVILQETQYF.

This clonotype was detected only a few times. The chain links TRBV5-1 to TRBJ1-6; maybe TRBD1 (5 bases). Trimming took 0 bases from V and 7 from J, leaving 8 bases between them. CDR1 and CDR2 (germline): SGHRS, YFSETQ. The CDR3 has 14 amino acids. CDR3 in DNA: TGCGCCAGCAGCTTGGGACAGATAAATTCACCCCTCCACTTT. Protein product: CASSLGQINSPLHF.

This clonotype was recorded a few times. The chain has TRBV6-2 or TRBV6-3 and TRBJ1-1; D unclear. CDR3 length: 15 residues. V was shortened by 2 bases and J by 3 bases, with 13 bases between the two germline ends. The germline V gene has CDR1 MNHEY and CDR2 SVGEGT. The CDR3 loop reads CASSYRKPFYTEAFF. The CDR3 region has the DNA TGTGCCAGCAGTTACCGCAAGCCCTTCTACACTGAAGCTTTCTTT.

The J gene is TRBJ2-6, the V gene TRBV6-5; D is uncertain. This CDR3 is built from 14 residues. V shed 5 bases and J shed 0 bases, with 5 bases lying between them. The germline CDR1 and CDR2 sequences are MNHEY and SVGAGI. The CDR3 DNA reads TGTGCCAGCAGTCCCGGCTCTGGGGCCAACGTCCTGACTTTC. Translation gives CASSPGSGANVLTF.

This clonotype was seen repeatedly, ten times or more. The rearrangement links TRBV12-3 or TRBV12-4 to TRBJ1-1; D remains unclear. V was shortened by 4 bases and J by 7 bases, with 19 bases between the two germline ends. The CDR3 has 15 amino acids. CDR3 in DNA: TGTGCCAGCAGTTCCCTCTCCGCCACCCGAGGTGAAGCTTTCTTT. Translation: CASSSLSATRGEAFF.

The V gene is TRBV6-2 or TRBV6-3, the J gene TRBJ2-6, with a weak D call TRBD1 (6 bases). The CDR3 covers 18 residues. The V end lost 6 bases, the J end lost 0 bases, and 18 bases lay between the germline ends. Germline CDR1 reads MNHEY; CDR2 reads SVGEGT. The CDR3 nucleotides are TGTGCCAGCAGGGCCCTAACAGGGCCCCTCTCTGGGGCCAACGTCCTGACTTTC. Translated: CASRALTGPLSGANVLTF.

The CDR3 DNA follows: TGCGCCAGCAGCTTGGATAGAGTTACATACGAGCAGTACTTC. Translating it yields CASSLDRVTYEQYF. The rearrangement uses TRBV5-1 and TRBJ2-7; D call uncertain. The CDR3 extends over 14 amino acids. The ends were cut back, 0 bases at V and 4 bases at J, with 11 bases in the middle. CDR1 and CDR2 from the germline V gene are SGHRS and YFSETQ.

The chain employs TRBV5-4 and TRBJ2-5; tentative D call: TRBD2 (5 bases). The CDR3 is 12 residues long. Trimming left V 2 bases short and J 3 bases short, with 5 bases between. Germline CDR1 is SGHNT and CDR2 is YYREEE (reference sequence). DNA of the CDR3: TGTGCCAGCAGCTTCGGGGAAGAGACCCAGTACTTC. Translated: CASSFGEETQYF.

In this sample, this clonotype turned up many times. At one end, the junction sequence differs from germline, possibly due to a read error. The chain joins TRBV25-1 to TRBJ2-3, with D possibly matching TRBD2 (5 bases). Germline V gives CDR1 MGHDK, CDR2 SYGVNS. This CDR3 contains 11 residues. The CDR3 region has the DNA TGTGCCAGCAGTGATCCGGACTCGAAGCATTTT. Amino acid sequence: CASSDPDSKHF.

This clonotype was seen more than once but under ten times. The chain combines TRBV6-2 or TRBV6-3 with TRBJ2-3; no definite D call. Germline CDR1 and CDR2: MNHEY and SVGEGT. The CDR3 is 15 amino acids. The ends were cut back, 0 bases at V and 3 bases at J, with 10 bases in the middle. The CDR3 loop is CASSYSRILTDTQYF. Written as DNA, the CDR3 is TGTGCCAGCAGTTACTCTCGGATTTTGACAGATACGCAGTATTTT.

The CDR3 region has the DNA TGTGCCAGCAGTTTTGGGGGGCCCCCGAACACAGATACGCAGTATTTT. Amino acids: CASSFGGPPNTDTQYF. This rearrangement joins TRBV27 to TRBJ2-3; D may be TRBD1 or TRBD2 (6 bases each). V lost 3 bases and J 2 bases, leaving 15 bases between the germline ends. CDR1 and CDR2 (germline): MNHEY, SMNVEV (reference sequence). The CDR3 has 16 amino acids.